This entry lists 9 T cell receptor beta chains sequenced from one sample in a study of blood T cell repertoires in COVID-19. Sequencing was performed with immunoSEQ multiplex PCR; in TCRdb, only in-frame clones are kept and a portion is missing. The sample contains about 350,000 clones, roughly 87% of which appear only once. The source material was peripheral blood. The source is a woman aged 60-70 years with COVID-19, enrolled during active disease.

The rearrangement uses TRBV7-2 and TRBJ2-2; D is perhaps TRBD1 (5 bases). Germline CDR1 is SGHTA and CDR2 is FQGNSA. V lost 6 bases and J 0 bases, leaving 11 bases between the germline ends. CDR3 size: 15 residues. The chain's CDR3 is CASRRQKTNTGELFF. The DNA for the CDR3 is TGTGCCAGCAGGAGACAGAAAACGAACACCGGGGAGCTGTTTTTT. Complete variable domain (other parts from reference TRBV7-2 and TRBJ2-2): GAGVSQSPSNKVTEKGKDVELRCDPISGHTALYWYRQSLGQGLEFLIYFQGNSAPDKSGLPSDRFSAERTGGSVSTLTIQRTQQEDSAVYLCASRRQKTNTGELFFGEGSRLTVL.

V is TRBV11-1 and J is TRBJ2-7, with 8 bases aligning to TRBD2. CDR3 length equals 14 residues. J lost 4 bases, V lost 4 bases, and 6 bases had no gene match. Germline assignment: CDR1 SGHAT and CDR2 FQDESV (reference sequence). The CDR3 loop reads CASSYTPGGYEQYF. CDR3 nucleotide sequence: TGTGCCAGCAGCTACACTCCGGGAGGGTACGAGCAGTACTTC.

The CDR3 sequence is CASSWGLAGGTDTQYF. The DNA for the CDR3 is TGCGCCAGCAGCTGGGGACTAGCGGGGGGCACAGATACGCAGTATTTT. The chain links TRBV5-1 to TRBJ2-3; the match to TRBD2 covers 14 bases. CDR3 length: 16 residues. Trimming took 3 bases from V and 1 from J; bases not matched to a gene: 1. Germline V gene sequence: CDR1 SGHRS, CDR2 YFSETQ.

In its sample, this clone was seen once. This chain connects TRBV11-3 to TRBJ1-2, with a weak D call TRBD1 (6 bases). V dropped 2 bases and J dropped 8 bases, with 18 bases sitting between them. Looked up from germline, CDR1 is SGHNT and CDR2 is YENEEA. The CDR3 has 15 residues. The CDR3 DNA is TGTGCCAGCAGCTTAAGGGGGGGAGATTCGCGGGGCTACACCTTC. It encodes CASSLRGGDSRGYTF.

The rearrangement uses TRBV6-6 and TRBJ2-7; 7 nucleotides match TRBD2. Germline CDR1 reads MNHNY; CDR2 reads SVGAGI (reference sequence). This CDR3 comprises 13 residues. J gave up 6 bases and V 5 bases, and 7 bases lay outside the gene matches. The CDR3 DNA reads TGTGCCAGCAGTGCGGGAGACAAGCTCGAGCAGTACTTC. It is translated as CASSAGDKLEQYF.

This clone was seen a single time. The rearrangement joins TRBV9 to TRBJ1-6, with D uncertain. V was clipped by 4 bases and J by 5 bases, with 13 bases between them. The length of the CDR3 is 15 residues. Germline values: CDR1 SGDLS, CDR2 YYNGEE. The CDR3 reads CASSPGWGDNSPLHF. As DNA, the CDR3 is TGTGCCAGCAGCCCCGGATGGGGAGATAATTCACCCCTCCACTTT.

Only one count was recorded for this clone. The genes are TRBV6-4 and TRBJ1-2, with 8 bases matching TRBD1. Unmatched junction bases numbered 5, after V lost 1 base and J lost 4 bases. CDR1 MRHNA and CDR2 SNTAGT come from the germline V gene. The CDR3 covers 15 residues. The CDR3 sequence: CASSDYGQGPYGYTF. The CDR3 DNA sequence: TGTGCCAGCAGTGACTACGGACAGGGTCCCTATGGCTACACCTTC.

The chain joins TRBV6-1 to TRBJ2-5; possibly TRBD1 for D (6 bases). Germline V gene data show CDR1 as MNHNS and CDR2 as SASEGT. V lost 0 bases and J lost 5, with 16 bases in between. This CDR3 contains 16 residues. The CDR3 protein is CASSEAGGSGWETQYF. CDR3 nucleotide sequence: TGTGCCAGCAGTGAAGCAGGGGGATCGGGCTGGGAGACCCAGTACTTC.

CDR3 DNA sequence: TGTGCCATCAGACAGGGTTTTGGTCAGCCCCAGCATTTT. Its translation: CAIRQGFGQPQHF. This sequence joins TRBV10-3 and TRBJ1-5; perhaps TRBD1 as D (6 bases). Trimming removed 6 bases from V and 6 bases from J, with 12 bases in between. There are 13 residues in the CDR3. Germline CDR1 reads ENHRY; CDR2 reads SYGVKD.